This entry concerns a single T cell receptor beta chain. Its antigen is currently unknown. Using its own MiXCR run on the 5' RACE reads, TCRdb lists one record per CDR3 protein. The sample contains under 950,000 distinct CDR3 sequences, around 20% of which appear only once. The entry originates in a study of CD8 T cells in ankylosing spondylitis. Study findings and constraints: Some of the motif variants had earlier been found in reactive arthritis patients' fluid and blood. For ankylosing spondylitis blood, a TCR beta motif of under ten highly homologous variants appeared characteristic.

V was pared by 0 bases and J by 0 bases, with 6 bases between. Germline V gene lookup returns CDR1 SEHNR and CDR2 FQNEAQ (reference sequence). This CDR3 is built from 15 residues. The specimen was blood, either unsorted or a sorted T cell fraction (not recorded which). The chain has TRBV7-9 and TRBJ2-1; D is ambiguous. The sequence was collected from a male donor with ankylosing spondylitis. CDR3 DNA sequence: TGTGCCAGCAGCTTAGCGCTGATCTCCTACAATGAGCAGTTCTTC. Its protein product is CASSLALISYNEQFF.